The 12 T cell receptor beta chains below come from one sample, sequenced in a study of blood T cell repertoires in COVID-19. Sequenced by immunoSEQ multiplex PCR; TCRdb stores in-frame clones only, minus some. The sample lists about 48,000 clones; roughly 82% were seen once. Sequenced sample: peripheral blood. The receptors stem from a man aged 40-50 years with acute or convalescent COVID-19.

This clone was detected once. CDR3 loop: CASSLQEPGAEAFF. Written as DNA, the CDR3 is TGTGCCAGCAGCTTGCAAGAGCCGGGGGCTGAAGCTTTCTTT. V is TRBV7-9 and J is TRBJ1-1, with D possibly being TRBD1 (5 bases). With 3 bases removed from V and 6 bases from J, the gap between germline ends came to 14 bases. The CDR3 totals 14 residues. The germline V gene has CDR1 SEHNR and CDR2 FQNEAQ (reference sequence).

The chain links TRBV3-1 (or the pseudogene TRBV3-2) to TRBJ2-3; D is perhaps TRBD2 (5 bases). Germline lookup yields CDR1 LGHDT and CDR2 YNNKEL (reference sequence). CDR3 length: 15 residues. The V and J ends lost 2 bases and 7 bases respectively, with 16 bases between them. CDR3 sequence (DNA): TGTGCCAGCAGCCAATGGACTGCCGGATCGTATACGCAGTATTTT. Encoded protein: CASSQWTAGSYTQYF.

This clone has only a few counts. The V and J genes are TRBV18 and TRBJ1-5; TRBD1 agrees at 11 bases. The CDR3 is made up of 16 amino acids. From germline, CDR1 is KGHSH and CDR2 LQKENI. V shed 4 bases and J 5 bases; nucleotides not matched to a gene: 7. CDR3 amino acids: CASSLRDRGGDQPQHF. CDR3 in DNA: TGTGCCAGCTCACTGCGGGACAGGGGGGGGGATCAGCCCCAGCATTTT.

The V call is TRBV2, the J call TRBJ1-5; a weak D match, TRBD1 (6 bases). Trimming pared 0 bases from V and 3 bases from J, leaving 12 bases between. CDR3 length equals 16 residues. Germline-derived CDR1 and CDR2 are SNHLY and FYNNEI. CDR3 sequence reads: CASSEAGTLNNQPQHF. The CDR3 nucleotides are TGTGCCAGCAGTGAAGCCGGGACACTTAACAATCAGCCCCAGCATTTT.

This chain links TRBV11-2 with TRBJ1-1; D is undetermined. CDR1 SGHAT and CDR2 FQNNGV come from the germline V gene. There are 15 residues in the CDR3. V lost 1 base and J lost 0, with 9 bases in between. This CDR3 is CASSLGAGLNTEAFF. In DNA, the CDR3 is TGTGCCAGCAGCTTAGGAGCGGGCCTGAACACTGAAGCTTTCTTT.

This chain joins TRBV6-5 and TRBJ2-7; 11 nucleotides agree with TRBD1. Germline assignment: CDR1 MNHEY and CDR2 SVGAGI. J gave up 4 bases and V 4 bases, and 6 bases lay outside the gene matches. The CDR3 is 15 amino acids. CDR3 protein: CASSSTGTGGYEQYF. DNA of the CDR3: TGTGCCAGCAGTTCTACCGGGACAGGGGGATACGAGCAGTACTTC.

This clone was observed a few times. The chain couples TRBV7-9 to TRBJ2-3; TRBD1 agrees at 9 bases. In germline, CDR1 is SEHNR, CDR2 FQNEAQ (reference sequence). V lost 6 bases, J lost 2 bases, and 6 bases stayed unmatched. CDR3 size: 15 residues. CDR3 protein: CASSPGQGNTDTQYF. The CDR3 DNA is TGTGCCAGCAGTCCGGGACAGGGAAACACAGATACGCAGTATTTT.

V is TRBV6-1 and J is TRBJ1-3; D not certain. Germline values: CDR1 MNHNS, CDR2 SASEGT. The V and J ends lost 2 bases and 0 bases respectively, with 5 bases between them. The CDR3 runs 14 residues. This chain's CDR3 is CASSEYISGNTIYF. The CDR3, as DNA: TGTGCCAGCAGTGAATACATCTCTGGAAACACCATATATTTT.

The chain joins TRBV24-1 to TRBJ2-1, with TRBD2 as a possible D gene (5 bases). This CDR3 spans 16 amino acids. Trimming removed 1 base at V and 0 bases at J, with 9 bases between. From germline, CDR1 is KGHDR and CDR2 SFDVKD. CDR3 nucleotide sequence: TGTGCCACCAGTGATTTAAAAGGGAGCTCCTACAATGAGCAGTTCTTC. This gives the protein CATSDLKGSSYNEQFF.

V usage is TRBV12-3 or TRBV12-4 and J usage is TRBJ2-5, with a tentative D call TRBD2 (5 bases). V lost 2 bases and J lost 5, with 9 bases in between. This CDR3 has 13 amino acids. This CDR3 reads CASSLIGVETQYF. CDR3 sequence (DNA): TGTGCCAGCAGTTTAATCGGGGTCGAGACCCAGTACTTC.

This clone was observed a few times. The rearrangement joins TRBV19 to TRBJ2-2, with 8 positions matching TRBD2. This CDR3 contains 16 residues. J was trimmed by 6 bases and V by 2 bases; bases with no gene match: 8. Germline CDR1 and CDR2: LNHDA and SQIVND (reference sequence). The CDR3 region has the DNA TGTGCCAGTAGTATACCCCGGACTAGCTTGGCCGGGGAGCTGTTTTTT. This codes for CASSIPRTSLAGELFF.

The chain recombines TRBV7-2 with TRBJ2-5, with D perhaps TRBD2 (5 bases). CDR1 SGHTA and CDR2 FQGNSA come from the germline V gene. The CDR3 extends over 15 amino acids. Trimming left V 0 bases short and J 5 bases short, with 13 bases between. The CDR3: CASSLAGVRTETQYF. In DNA form, the CDR3 reads TGTGCCAGCAGCTTAGCGGGAGTAAGGACGGAGACCCAGTACTTC.